The clone carrying this T cell receptor (beta chain) appeared a single time. The target antigen is unknown. Sample treatment: oral pan-JAK inhibitor, 5-10 mg twice daily. This entry is derived from a study of CD8+ T cells in alopecia areata. This CDR3 is built from 16 residues. V gave up 0 bases and J gave up 5 bases; unmatched junction bases: 8. In germline, CDR1 is LNHNV, CDR2 YYDKDF (reference sequence). cDNA prepared by RNA extraction and subsequent reverse transcription served as the template for sequencing. Here immunoSEQ multiplex PCR was the method, and the copy in TCRdb shows in-frame clones only, minus some. The sample includes about 190,000 clones, 50% to 60% seen only once; the top ten take approximately 0.7%. The study, taken as a whole, reports: Tofacitinib significantly decreased scalp clonality and expanded CD8+ clones among top 100.

The rearrangement joins TRBV15 to TRBJ2-7, with TRBD2 matching over 9 bases. The sample here was CD4+ T cells sorted from blood, taken at week 4, from a patient treated with tofacitinib. The source is a human donor with alopecia areata. The CDR3 here is CATSRELAGSVDEQYF. Written as DNA, the CDR3 is TGTGCCACCAGCAGAGAGCTAGCGGGAAGTGTGGACGAGCAGTACTTC. The full variable domain, rest sourced from reference TRBV15 and TRBJ2-7, is DAMVIQNPRYQVTQFGKPVTLSCSQTLNHNVMYWYQQKSSQAPKLLFHYYDKDFNNEADTPDNFQSRRPNTSFCFLDIRSPGLGDTAMYLCATSRELAGSVDEQYFGPGTRLTVT.